The sequence of this T cell receptor (beta chain) was determined in a study of OX40 agonist ivuxolimab in advanced cancers. Turning to the study itself: Hepatocellular carcinoma, melanoma, renal cell or head and neck cancer affected the dose-escalation patients.

Measured with immunoSEQ multiplex PCR; TCRdb has only the in-frame clones, and not every one. The repertoire holds tens of thousands of clones, with 75% to 90% as singletons. The source of this sequence is an adult with an advanced solid tumor such as melanoma, head and neck, liver or kidney cancer. Material: CD4+ or CD8+ T cells sorted from blood, obtained in a trial of the OX40 agonist ivuxolimab.

Here the CDR3 DNA reads TGTGCCAGCAGAGGCAGGGAGGCTGAAGCTTTCTTT. Protein product: CASRGREAEAFF. This chain uses TRBV5-6 with TRBJ1-1; TRBD1 is a possible D gene (5 bases). V lost 5 bases and J 6 bases, leaving 11 bases between the germline ends. The germline V gene encodes CDR1 SGHDT and CDR2 YYEEEE. This CDR3 is built from 12 residues. Full variable domain (outside the CDR3, taken from reference TRBV5-6 and TRBJ1-1): DAGVTQSPTHLIKTRGQQVTLRCSPKSGHDTVSWYQQALGQGPQFIFQYYEEEERQRGNFPDRFSGHQFPNYSSELNVNALLLGDSALYLCASRGREAEAFFGQGTRLTVV.